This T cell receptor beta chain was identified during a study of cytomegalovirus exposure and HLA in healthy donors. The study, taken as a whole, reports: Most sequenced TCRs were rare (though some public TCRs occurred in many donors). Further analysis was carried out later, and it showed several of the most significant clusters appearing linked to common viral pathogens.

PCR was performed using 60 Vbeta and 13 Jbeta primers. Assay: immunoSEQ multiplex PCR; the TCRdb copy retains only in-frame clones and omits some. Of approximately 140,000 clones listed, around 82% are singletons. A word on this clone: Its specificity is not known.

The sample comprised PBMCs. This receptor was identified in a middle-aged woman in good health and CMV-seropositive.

CDR3 sequence reads: CASSLGRDEQYF. DNA for the CDR3: TGCGCCAGCAGCTTGGGCAGGGACGAGCAGTACTTC. The chain uses TRBV5-1 and TRBJ2-7, with D perhaps matching TRBD1 (5 bases). The germline V gene encodes CDR1 SGHRS and CDR2 YFSETQ. Trimming took off 0 bases at V and 5 bases at J, with 6 bases between the two ends. The CDR3 length is 12 residues.